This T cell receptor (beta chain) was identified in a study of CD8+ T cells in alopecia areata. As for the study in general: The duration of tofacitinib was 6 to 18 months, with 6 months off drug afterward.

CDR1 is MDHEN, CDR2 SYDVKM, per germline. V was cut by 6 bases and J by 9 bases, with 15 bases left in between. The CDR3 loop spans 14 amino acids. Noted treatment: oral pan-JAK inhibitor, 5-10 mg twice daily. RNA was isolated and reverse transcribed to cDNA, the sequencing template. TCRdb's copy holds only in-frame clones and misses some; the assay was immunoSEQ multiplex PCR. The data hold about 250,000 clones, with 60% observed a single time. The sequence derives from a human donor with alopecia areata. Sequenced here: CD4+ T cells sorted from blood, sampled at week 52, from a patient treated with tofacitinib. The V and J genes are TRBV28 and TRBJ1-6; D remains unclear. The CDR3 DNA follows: TGTGCCAGCAGATCCCCCGGTGCTCTTTCACCCCTCCACTTT. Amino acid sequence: CASRSPGALSPLHF.